This TCR beta chain was sequenced for a study of blood T cell repertoires in COVID-19. Study-level information: Some COVID-19 samples were acute and others convalescent; all came from the United States, Italy and Spain.

V shed 2 bases, J shed 7 bases, and the junction held 8 bases outside the gene matches. The CDR3 consists of 16 residues. The germline V gene encodes CDR1 SNHLY and CDR2 FYNNEI. The data were produced by immunoSEQ multiplex PCR, yet TCRdb's version contains in-frame clones alone and is incomplete. The data show some 330,000 clones, under 90% seen once. The sample comprised PBMCs or T cells enriched from blood (not recorded which). The sequence came from a man aged 25 to 40 who had recovered from COVID-19. The rearrangement links TRBV2 to TRBJ2-1; 10 positions match TRBD2. The CDR3 loop is CASSELRLAGENEQFF. The CDR3 DNA follows: TGTGCCAGCAGTGAATTGAGGCTAGCGGGAGAGAATGAGCAGTTCTTC.